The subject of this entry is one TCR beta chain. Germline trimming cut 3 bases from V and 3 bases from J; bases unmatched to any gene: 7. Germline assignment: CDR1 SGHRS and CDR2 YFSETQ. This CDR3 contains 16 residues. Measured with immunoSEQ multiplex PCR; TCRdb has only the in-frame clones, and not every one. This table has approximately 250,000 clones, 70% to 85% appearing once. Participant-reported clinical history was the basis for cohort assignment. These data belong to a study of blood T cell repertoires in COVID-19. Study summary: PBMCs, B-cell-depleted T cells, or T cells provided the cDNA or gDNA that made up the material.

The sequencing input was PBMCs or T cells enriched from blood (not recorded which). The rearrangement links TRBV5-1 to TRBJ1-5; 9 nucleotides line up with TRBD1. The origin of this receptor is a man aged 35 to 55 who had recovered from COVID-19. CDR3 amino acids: CASSSGTGPPNQPQHF. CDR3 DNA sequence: TGCGCCAGCAGCTCGGGGACAGGGCCCCCCAATCAGCCCCAGCATTTT.